What follows are 27 T cell receptor beta chains derived from one specimen sequenced in a study of glioma-infiltrating T cells after dendritic cell vaccination (dated by TCRdb to the mid-2010s). Library generation was performed with the immunoSEQ multiplex PCR assay. As stored in TCRdb, this immuneACCESS dataset retains in-frame rearrangements with V and J assigned. A fraction of the clones does not appear; measured against another copy, unresolved V genes explain less than half of the discrepancy, and the remainder lacks a known reason. This sample lists approximately 100,000 clones; about 79% were detected once. The ten top clones hold 5.5% to 7% of the sample. The sequencing used blood, collected before dendritic cell vaccination. The receptors were sampled from a human donor with glioblastoma.

The chain combines TRBV11-2 with TRBJ2-1; 9 positions agree with TRBD2. CDR1 is SGHAT, CDR2 FQNNGV, per germline. This CDR3 comprises 15 residues. The ends lost 0 bases at V and 12 bases at J; junction bases unmatched: 9. CDR3 in amino acids: CASSLEMGLATGQFF. The CDR3, as DNA: TGTGCCAGCAGCTTAGAGATGGGACTAGCCACGGGGCAGTTCTTC.

The chain carries TRBV18 and TRBJ1-4; no clear D gene. This CDR3 region has 12 residues. V lost 10 bases and J lost 8, with 14 bases in between. CDR1 is KGHSH and CDR2 is LQKENI in the germline V gene. CDR3 coding DNA: TGTGCCACCAACCGACTCGGGGAAAAACTGTTTTTT. Residues: CATNRLGEKLFF. Drawing the rest from reference TRBV18 and TRBJ1-4, the complete variable domain is NAGVMQNPRHLVRRRGQEARLRCSPMKGHSHVYWYRQLPEEGLKFMVYLQKENIIDESGMPKERFSAEFPKEGPSILRIQQVVRGDSAAYFCATNRLGEKLFFGSGTQLSVL.

V gene TRBV5-4 combines with J gene TRBJ1-5; 9 bases line up with TRBD1. This CDR3 spans 18 amino acids. The V and J ends lost 4 bases and 5 bases, in that order; junction bases with no gene match: 16. Germline CDR1 reads SGHNT; CDR2 reads YYREEE (reference sequence). In DNA form, the CDR3 reads TGTGCCAGCAGCGGGAGGGGTTACAGGGGGCCCTGGGATCAGCCCCAGCATTTT. Residues: CASSGRGYRGPWDQPQHF.

The V call is TRBV29-1, the J call TRBJ2-5, with 8 nucleotides matching TRBD2. Germline loops: CDR1 SQVTM, CDR2 ANQGSEA. The V segment lost 7 bases and the J segment 1 base; nucleotides outside the gene matches: 8. The CDR3 sequence is 14 residues long. In DNA, the CDR3 is TGCAGCGCCCAAGGGACTAGTCGCCAAGAGACCCAGTACTTC. This sequence encodes CSAQGTSRQETQYF.

Only one count was recorded for this clone. The gene calls are TRBV6-6 and TRBJ2-2, with D perhaps matching TRBD1 (6 bases). V shed 0 bases and J shed 5 bases, with 10 bases lying between them. Germline V lookup: CDR1 MNHNY, CDR2 SVGAGI (reference sequence). The CDR3 is 15 amino acids. DNA of the CDR3: TGTGCCAGCAGTTACTCCCCAGGGGTAACCGGGGAGCTGTTTTTT. Protein product: CASSYSPGVTGELFF.

This chain connects TRBV2 to TRBJ2-5; tentatively, D is TRBD1 (5 bases). The germline V gene has CDR1 SNHLY and CDR2 FYNNEI. The CDR3 runs to 13 residues. Trimming left V 7 bases short and J 1 base short, with 10 bases between. The CDR3 DNA follows: TGTGCCAGCAAAGGCAGGGCCCAAGAGACCCAGTACTTC. This encodes CASKGRAQETQYF.

This chain uses TRBV10-1 with TRBJ2-7; 7 bases map to TRBD2. Germline V CDR1 and CDR2: WNHNN, SYGVQD (reference sequence). V lost 0 bases to trimming and J lost 6 bases; unmatched junction nucleotides: 8. This CDR3 is 15 amino acids long. The CDR3 bases are TGCGCCAGCAGTGAGTCACAATGGGGGGGTACCGAGCAGTACTTC. It translates to CASSESQWGGTEQYF.

The chain joins TRBV27 to TRBJ1-1; TRBD1 matches 8 bases. This CDR3 comprises 13 residues. Trimming took 7 bases from V and 4 from J; bases not matched to a gene: 5. CDR1 is MNHEY, CDR2 SMNVEV, per germline (reference sequence). CDR3 protein: CASKTGATTEAFF. The CDR3 DNA reads TGTGCCAGCAAGACAGGGGCGACCACTGAAGCTTTCTTT.

This rearrangement joins TRBV6-5 to TRBJ2-1, with TRBD2 matching over 9 bases. CDR3 size: 15 residues. CDR1 MNHEY and CDR2 SVGAGI come from the germline V gene. Trimming removed 4 bases from V and 8 bases from J; junction bases left unmatched: 9. As DNA, the CDR3 is TGTGCCAGCAGTTTAGCGGGGGCCGTTACGGATGAGCAGTTCTTC. It translates to CASSLAGAVTDEQFF.

DNA for the CDR3: TGTGCCAGCAGCTTGAGACCCCCAGGGCGGGAGACCCAGTACTTC. It translates to CASSLRPPGRETQYF. This chain connects TRBV5-6 to TRBJ2-5; D perhaps matches TRBD1 (5 bases). Germline CDR1 is SGHDT and CDR2 is YYEEEE. The CDR3 covers 15 residues. Trimming cost V 1 base and J 5 bases, with 15 bases left between them.

The table lists this clone with a count of one. The chain employs TRBV5-1 and TRBJ2-2; the D gene is possibly TRBD2 (6 bases). CDR1 is SGHRS and CDR2 is YFSETQ in the germline V gene. Between the trimmed V and J ends, which lost 4 bases and 5 bases, there was a span of 12 bases. This CDR3 region has 14 residues. DNA of the CDR3: TGCGCCAGCAGCCTCCGGGGGATTACCGGGGAGCTGTTTTTT. It is translated as CASSLRGITGELFF.

The V gene is TRBV10-3, the J gene TRBJ1-2; D is unclear. The CDR3 is 13 residues long. Germline V gene lookup returns CDR1 ENHRY and CDR2 SYGVKD. V was shortened by 8 bases and J by 0 bases, with 10 bases between the two germline ends. The CDR3 region has the DNA TGTGCCATCTCGTTGGAGGCTAACTATGGCTACACCTTC. Translation: CAISLEANYGYTF.

This clone showed up just once. The V gene is TRBV29-1, the J gene TRBJ1-1; the D is unclear. Deletions cut 6 bases from V and 10 bases from J, with 18 bases between. The CDR3 consists of 12 residues. The germline CDR1 and CDR2 sequences are SQVTM and ANQGSEA. CDR3 protein: CSVGREDIVAFF. The CDR3 coding sequence is TGCAGCGTGGGGAGGGAAGATATAGTAGCTTTCTTT.

Here the CDR3 DNA reads TGTGCCAGCAGCTTCAATAACCCCGCCTTGCGGAGGACCGGGGAGCTGTTTTTT. It encodes CASSFNNPALRRTGELFF. This chain connects TRBV5-6 to TRBJ2-2, with a possible D match to TRBD2 (5 bases). The CDR3 has 18 amino acids. V was trimmed by 2 bases and J by 5 bases, leaving 22 bases between them. Germline CDR1 reads SGHDT; CDR2 reads YYEEEE.

The chain is built from TRBV4-2 and TRBJ2-7, with 9 bases aligning to TRBD2. Germline V lookup: CDR1 LGHNA, CDR2 YNFKEQ. The CDR3 spans 17 residues. V lost 2 bases, J lost 4 bases, and 12 bases stayed unmatched. CDR3 region: CASSQTTGTSSPYEQYF. The DNA for the CDR3 is TGTGCCAGCAGCCAAACCACCGGGACTAGCTCCCCTTACGAGCAGTACTTC.

V gene TRBV5-4 combines with J gene TRBJ2-2; D is perhaps TRBD1 (6 bases). V dropped 4 bases and J dropped 6 bases, with 13 bases sitting between them. The CDR3 has 14 residues. The germline gives CDR1 SGHNT, CDR2 YYREEE (reference sequence). The CDR3 protein is CASSVTGISGELFF. DNA for the CDR3: TGTGCCAGCAGCGTAACAGGGATTTCCGGGGAGCTGTTTTTT.

This clone was detected once. This chain links TRBV5-1 with TRBJ1-1; no clear D gene. CDR3 length: 14 residues. Germline V CDR1 and CDR2: SGHRS, YFSETQ. The V gene lost 2 bases and the J gene lost 1 base, with 9 bases spanning the gap. The CDR3 loop reads CASSFLTTNTEAFF. CDR3 coding DNA: TGCGCCAGCAGCTTTCTCACAACGAACACTGAAGCTTTCTTT.

The chain carries TRBV11-2 and TRBJ2-7; the D is unclear. Germline CDR1 SGHAT, CDR2 FQNNGV. This CDR3 is built from 11 residues. Deletions cut 7 bases from V and 2 bases from J, with 6 bases between. CDR3 nucleotide sequence: TGTGCCAGCACGTCCGCCTACGAGCAGTACTTC. Translating it yields CASTSAYEQYF.

The genes are TRBV11-1 and TRBJ2-7, with 10 bases fitting TRBD1. The V gene end was trimmed by 5 bases and the J gene end by 4 bases; junction bases not matched to a gene: 8. Germline CDR1 SGHAT, CDR2 FQDESV (reference sequence). This CDR3 has 15 amino acids. The DNA of the CDR3 is TGTGCCAGCAGCCTCGGACAGGGGGAGGTTTACGAGCAGTACTTC. Residues: CASSLGQGEVYEQYF. Full variable domain (rest looked up from reference TRBV11-1 and TRBJ2-7): EAEVAQSPRYKITEKSQAVAFWCDPISGHATLYWYRQILGQGPELLVQFQDESVVDDSQLPKDRFSAERLKGVDSTLKIQPAELGDSAMYLCASSLGQGEVYEQYFGPGTRLTVT.

The gene calls are TRBV2 and TRBJ1-4, with D perhaps TRBD1 (5 bases). The CDR3 is 14 amino acids. Per germline, CDR1 SNHLY and CDR2 FYNNEI. The V gene lost 7 bases and the J gene lost 5 bases, with 14 bases spanning the gap. For the CDR3, the DNA is TGTGCCAGCACCGACGAGGGGAGGAATGAAAAACTGTTTTTT. It codes for CASTDEGRNEKLFF.

V gene TRBV5-1 combines with J gene TRBJ2-1, with D maybe TRBD2 (5 bases). There are 15 residues in the CDR3. The ends were cut back, 0 bases at V and 7 bases at J, with 14 bases in the middle. Germline CDR1 and CDR2: SGHRS and YFSETQ. CDR3 nucleotides: TGCGCCAGCAGCTTGGGACTGGAGGCCTGGAATGAGCAGTTCTTC. It encodes CASSLGLEAWNEQFF.

This sequence joins TRBV19 and TRBJ2-4; possible D gene TRBD1, 6 bases. The V and J ends lost 2 bases and 7 bases respectively, with 15 bases between them. Germline V CDR1 and CDR2: LNHDA, SQIVND (reference sequence). The CDR3 has 15 residues. DNA for the CDR3: TGTGCCAGTAGTATATCTAACAGGGCTGGGAACATTCAGTACTTC. Translated: CASSISNRAGNIQYF.

In its sample, this clone was seen once. The V and J genes are TRBV5-1 and TRBJ2-1; 7 bases are shared with TRBD2. The junction had 11 bases not matched to a gene; V was cut back by 4 bases and J by 7 bases. Germline assignment: CDR1 SGHRS and CDR2 YFSETQ. The CDR3 has 15 residues. CDR3: CASSGGVGNSNEQFF. The CDR3 DNA reads TGCGCCAGCAGCGGGGGGGTCGGGAATTCTAATGAGCAGTTCTTC.

The chain joins TRBV28 to TRBJ1-1; D call uncertain. V dropped 2 bases and J dropped 3 bases, with 4 bases sitting between them. The CDR3 loop spans 12 amino acids. CDR1 MDHEN and CDR2 SYDVKM come from the germline V gene. CDR3 sequence (DNA): TGTGCCAGCAGTTTAGCGGACACTGAAGCTTTCTTT. Translation: CASSLADTEAFF. Variable domain in full (rest from reference TRBV28 and TRBJ1-1): DVKVTQSSRYLVKRTGEKVFLECVQDMDHENMFWYRQDPGLGLRLIYFSYDVKMKEKGDIPEGYSVSREKKERFSLILESASTNQTSMYLCASSLADTEAFFGQGTRLTVV.

This chain links TRBV9 with TRBJ2-3; D gene unclear. The CDR3 is 13 amino acids. The germline gives CDR1 SGDLS, CDR2 YYNGEE. With 0 bases removed from V and 3 bases from J, the gap between germline ends came to 5 bases. CDR3: CASSVVATDTQYF. The CDR3 nucleotides read TGTGCCAGCAGCGTAGTAGCAACAGATACGCAGTATTTT.

The table lists this clone with a count of one. The rearrangement uses TRBV19 and TRBJ2-7, with D possibly matching TRBD1 (5 bases). This CDR3 comprises 14 residues. The germline V gene has CDR1 LNHDA and CDR2 SQIVND (reference sequence). Trimming stripped 5 bases from V and 3 bases from J, with 14 bases between. The CDR3 DNA follows: TGTGCCAGTAGTTTCAGGGAAATAAACTACGAGCAGTACTTC. It is translated as CASSFREINYEQYF.

This clone is a singleton in its sample. This sequence joins TRBV5-1 and TRBJ2-7; 8 bases align to TRBD1. The V gene end was trimmed by 4 bases and the J gene end by 3 bases; junction bases not matched to a gene: 6. Germline V lookup: CDR1 SGHRS, CDR2 YFSETQ. CDR3 size: 14 residues. The chain's CDR3 is CASSGGQGYYEQYF. CDR3 sequence (DNA): TGCGCCAGCAGCGGCGGACAGGGATACTACGAGCAGTACTTC. Based on the CDR3 plus reference TRBV5-1 and TRBJ2-7, the full variable domain is KAGVTQTPRYLIKTRGQQVTLSCSPISGHRSVSWYQQTPGQGLQFLFEYFSETQRNKGNFPGRFSGRQFSNSRSEMNVSTLELGDSALYLCASSGGQGYYEQYFGPGTRLTVT.